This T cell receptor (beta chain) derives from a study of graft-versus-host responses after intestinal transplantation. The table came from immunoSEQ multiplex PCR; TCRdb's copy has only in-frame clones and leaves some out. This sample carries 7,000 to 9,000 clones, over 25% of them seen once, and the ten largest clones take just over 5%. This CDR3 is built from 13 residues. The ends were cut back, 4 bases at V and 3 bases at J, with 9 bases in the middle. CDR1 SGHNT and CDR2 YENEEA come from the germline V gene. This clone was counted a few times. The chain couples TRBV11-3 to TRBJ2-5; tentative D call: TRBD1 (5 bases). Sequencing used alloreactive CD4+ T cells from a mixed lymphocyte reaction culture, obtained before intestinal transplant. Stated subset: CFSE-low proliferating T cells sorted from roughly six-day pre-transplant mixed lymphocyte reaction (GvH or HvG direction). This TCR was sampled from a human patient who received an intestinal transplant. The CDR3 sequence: CASSSRGEETQYF. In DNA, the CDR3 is TGTGCCAGCAGCTCAAGGGGTGAAGAGACCCAGTACTTC.